This T cell receptor (beta chain) was identified in a study of T cell responses to AZD1222 COVID-19 vaccine. This clone was recorded only once. Its cognate antigen is unknown. This CDR3 is 14 amino acids long. V was clipped by 0 bases and J by 0 bases, with 6 bases between them. Germline CDR1 and CDR2: LGHDT and YNNKEL (reference sequence). Study results and caveats: Of spike-specific TCRs, nearly half reportedly target regions left unmutated in variants. Distributed over spike, vaccine-associated CD4 TCRs predominated at 160-218 and 743-854.

The method was immunoSEQ multiplex PCR; TCRdb's version includes in-frame clones alone and lacks a portion of them. The sample lists over 15,000 clones; 88% were seen once. The starting material was peripheral blood, obtained 28 days after the second AZD1222 dose. This TCR was sampled from an adult who received the AZD1222 COVID-19 vaccine. The V call is TRBV3-1 (or the pseudogene TRBV3-2), the J call TRBJ2-7; the D is unclear. DNA for the CDR3: TGTGCCAGCAGCCAAGATCGTTTCTCCTACGAGCAGTACTTC. This codes for CASSQDRFSYEQYF.